Each of the 2 T cell receptor beta chains below was sequenced from the same sample in a study of blood T cell repertoires in COVID-19. Some clones are missing from TCRdb's copy, which holds only in-frame ones; the method was immunoSEQ multiplex PCR. The sample has tens of thousands of clones, 90% seen once. Material for sequencing was peripheral blood. The receptors were gathered from a human donor in a cohort sampled during active COVID-19.

The chain is built from TRBV2 and TRBJ1-5, with a tentative D call TRBD1 (6 bases). Per the germline V gene, CDR1 is SNHLY and CDR2 is FYNNEI. The CDR3 totals 14 residues. Trimming stripped 6 bases from V and 8 bases from J, with 17 bases between. CDR3 bases: TGTGCCAGCAGGTACAGGGACGCCCGGGAGCCCCAGCATTTT. Its translation is CASRYRDAREPQHF.

The gene calls are TRBV5-5 and TRBJ1-1; D is perhaps TRBD1 (6 bases). This CDR3 region has 14 residues. V was clipped by 3 bases and J by 1 base, with 10 bases between them. CDR1 and CDR2 from the germline V gene are SGHKS and YYEKEE (reference sequence). The DNA for the CDR3 is TGTGCCAGCAGCTCCCGGACAGCGAACACTGAAGCTTTCTTT. As protein: CASSSRTANTEAFF.